This T cell receptor (beta chain) was recovered during a study of graft-versus-host responses after intestinal transplantation. About the research overall: The transplants performed in recipients were multivisceral, liver-intestinal, or isolated intestinal.

Sequencing was performed with immunoSEQ multiplex PCR; in TCRdb, only in-frame clones are kept and a portion is missing. The profile shows 95,000 to 150,000 clones, 95% of them singletons. This CDR3 spans 14 amino acids. Germline V gene sequence: CDR1 MNHEY, CDR2 SMNVEV (reference sequence). Trimming stripped 4 bases from V and 1 base from J, with 7 bases between. Worth noting for this clone: No antigen is known for it.

The study's findings and limits: Among circulating GvH clones, peak levels were associated with early post-transplant declines in HvG clones. The marrow of recipients harbored GvH clones, and ileum or blood showed some of them first.

This clonotype was obtained from a human donor who received an intestinal transplant. J is TRBJ2-2 and V is TRBV27; TRBD2 is a possible D gene (6 bases). The sequenced sample was unstimulated CD8+ T cells sorted from spleen or lymph node cells, obtained before intestinal transplant. The CDR3 loop reads CASSWGGNTGELFF. In DNA form, the CDR3 reads TGTGCCAGCAGTTGGGGAGGGAACACCGGGGAGCTGTTTTTT.